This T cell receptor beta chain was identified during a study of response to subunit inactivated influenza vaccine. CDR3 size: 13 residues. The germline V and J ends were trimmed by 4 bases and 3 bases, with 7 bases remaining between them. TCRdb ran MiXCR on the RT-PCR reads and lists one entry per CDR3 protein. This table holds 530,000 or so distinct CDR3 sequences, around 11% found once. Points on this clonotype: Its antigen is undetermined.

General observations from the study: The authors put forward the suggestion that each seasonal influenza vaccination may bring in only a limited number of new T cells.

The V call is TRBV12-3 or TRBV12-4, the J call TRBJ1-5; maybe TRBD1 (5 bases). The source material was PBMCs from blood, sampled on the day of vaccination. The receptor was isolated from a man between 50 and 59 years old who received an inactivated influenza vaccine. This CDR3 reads CASSWTHNQPQHF. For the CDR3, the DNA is TGTGCCAGCAGTTGGACACACAATCAGCCCCAGCATTTT.